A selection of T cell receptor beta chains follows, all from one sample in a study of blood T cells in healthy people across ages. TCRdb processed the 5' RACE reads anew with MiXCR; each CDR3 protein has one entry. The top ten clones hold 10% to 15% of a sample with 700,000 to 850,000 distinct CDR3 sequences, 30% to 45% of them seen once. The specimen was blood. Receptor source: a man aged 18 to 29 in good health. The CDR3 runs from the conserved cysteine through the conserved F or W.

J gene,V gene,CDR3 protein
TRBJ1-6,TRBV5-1,CASSLRDRTSSPLHF
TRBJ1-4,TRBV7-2,CASSNEGATNEKLYF
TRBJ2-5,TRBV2,CASTGGTGQETQYF
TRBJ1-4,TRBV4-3,CASSLGPVEKLFF
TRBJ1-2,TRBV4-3,CASSQARTGGNYGYTF
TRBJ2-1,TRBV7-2,CASSLSGVAGNEQFF
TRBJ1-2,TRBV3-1,CASSQTSNGYTF
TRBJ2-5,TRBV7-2,CASSRDWRETQYF
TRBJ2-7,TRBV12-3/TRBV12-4,CASTWDRVSYEQYF
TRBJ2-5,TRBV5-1,CASSLQASGQETQYF
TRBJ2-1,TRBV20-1,CSARGGGSEQFF
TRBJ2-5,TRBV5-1,CASSSTTGVETQYF
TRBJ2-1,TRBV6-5,CASSYSDPYSYNEQFF
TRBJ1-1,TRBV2,CASGDSMNTEAFF
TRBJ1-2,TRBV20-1,CSARDPGYTF
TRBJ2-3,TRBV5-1,CASSKISGTSTDTQYF
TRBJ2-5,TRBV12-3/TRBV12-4,CASRLGDDRGKGETQYF
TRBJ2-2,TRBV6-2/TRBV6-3,CATTLWPGELFF
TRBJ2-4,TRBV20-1,CSARDFAQGNEQQYF
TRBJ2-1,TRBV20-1,CSARRVERGCNEQFF
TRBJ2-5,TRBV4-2,CASSQAAGDQETQYF
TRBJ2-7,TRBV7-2,CASSLDAGREYNEQYF
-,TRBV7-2,CASSPGAYNEQYF
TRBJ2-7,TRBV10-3,CAISEIDEQYF
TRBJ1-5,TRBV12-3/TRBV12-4,CASSPDQNGNQPQHF
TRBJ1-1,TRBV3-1,CASYGGRATEAFF
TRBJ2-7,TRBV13,CASSSKDSPPYEQYF
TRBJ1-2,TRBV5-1,CASSLGRIANYGYTF
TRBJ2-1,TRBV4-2,CASSQVRGGGSFF
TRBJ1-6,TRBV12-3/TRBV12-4,CASSLAPEDSPLHF
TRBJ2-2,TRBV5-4,CASSLQGAAGELFF
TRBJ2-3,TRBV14,CASSQGVSGPTDTQYF
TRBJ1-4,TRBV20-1,CSARPQQGSNEKLFF